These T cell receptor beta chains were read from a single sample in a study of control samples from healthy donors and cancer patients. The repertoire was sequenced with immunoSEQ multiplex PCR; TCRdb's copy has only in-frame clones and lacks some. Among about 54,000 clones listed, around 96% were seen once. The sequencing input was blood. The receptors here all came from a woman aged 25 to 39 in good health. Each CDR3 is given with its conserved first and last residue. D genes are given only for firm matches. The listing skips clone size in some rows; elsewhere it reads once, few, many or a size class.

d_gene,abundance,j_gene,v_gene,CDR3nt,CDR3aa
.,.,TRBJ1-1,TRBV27,TGTGCCAGCAGTTTATCCGGAGGGAGCGCTGAAGCTTTCTTT,CASSLSGGSAEAFF
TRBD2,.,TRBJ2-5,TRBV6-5,TGTGCCAGCAGGACTAGCGGGACCCAAGAGACCCAGTACTTC,CASRTSGTQETQYF
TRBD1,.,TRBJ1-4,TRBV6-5,TGTGCCAGTGGGGGACAGGGGAATGAAAAACTGTTTTTT,CASGGQGNEKLFF
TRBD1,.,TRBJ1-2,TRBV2,TGTGCCAGCAGCCCCGGACAGGGAGTTTATGGCTACACCTTC,CASSPGQGVYGYTF
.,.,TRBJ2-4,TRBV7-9,TGTGCCAGCAGTCCCCGGGTGGTAGCCAAAAACATTCAGTACTTC,CASSPRVVAKNIQYF
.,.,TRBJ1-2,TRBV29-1,TGCAGCGTTGAAGGCTCTCGAGGAGCTAACTATGGCTACACCTTC,CSVEGSRGANYGYTF
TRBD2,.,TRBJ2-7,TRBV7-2,TGTGCCAGCAGCTTAGCCCCTCCCGGGACTAGCGCCTACTCCTACGAGCAGTACTTC,CASSLAPPGTSAYSYEQYF
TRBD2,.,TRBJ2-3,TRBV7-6,TGTGCCAGCAGCTCCTTCCCCAGGCGGGAGGATACGCAGTATTTT,CASSSFPRREDTQYF
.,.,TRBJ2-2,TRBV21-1,TGTGCCAGCACCTTGGCACTCCCCGGGGAGCTGTTTTTT,CASTLALPGELFF
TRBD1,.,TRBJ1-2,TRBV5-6,TGTGCCAGCAGCTTCCTGGACAGGAAGACCTATGGCTACACCTTC,CASSFLDRKTYGYTF
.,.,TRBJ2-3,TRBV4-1,TGCGCCAGCAGCCAAGTTCATATAGAACTAGTAAAGACAGATACGCAGTATTTT,CASSQVHIELVKTDTQYF
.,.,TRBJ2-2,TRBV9,TGTGCCAGCAGATCCGGGGTAAACACCGGGGAGCTGTTTTTT,CASRSGVNTGELFF
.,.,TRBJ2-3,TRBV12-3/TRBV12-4,TGTGCCAGCAGAGTCCACGGGGATACGCAGTATTTT,CASRVHGDTQYF
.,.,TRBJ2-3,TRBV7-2,TGTGCCAGCAGCTTAGGGGGCGCGCGCACAGATACGCAGTATTTT,CASSLGGARTDTQYF
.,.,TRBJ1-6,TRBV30,TGTGCCTGGAGCTTAGGGACGGCCGGTTCACCCCTCCACTTT,CAWSLGTAGSPLHF
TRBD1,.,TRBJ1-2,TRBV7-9,TGTGCCAGCAGCTTAGGGACAGGGGGCTACACCTTC,CASSLGTGGYTF
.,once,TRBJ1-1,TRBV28,TGTGCCAGCAGTTTATTTGGGGTACAAGCTTTCTTT,CASSLFGVQAFF
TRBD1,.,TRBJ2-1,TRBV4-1,TGCGCCAGCAGCCAAGGAGCAGGGGGCTTCTACAATGAGCAGTTCTTC,CASSQGAGGFYNEQFF
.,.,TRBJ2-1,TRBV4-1,TGCGCCAGCAGCCAAGATCAGGGCAGGGATGGTGAGCAGTTCTTC,CASSQDQGRDGEQFF
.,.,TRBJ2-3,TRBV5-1,TGCGCCAGCAGCCTTGGCAACGGGATCACAGATACGCAGTATTTT,CASSLGNGITDTQYF
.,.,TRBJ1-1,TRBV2,TGTGCCAGCAGTGAAACCCAGAGCAACACTGAAGCTTTCTTT,CASSETQSNTEAFF
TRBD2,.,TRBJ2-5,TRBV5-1,TGCGCCAGCAGCCTTAGCGGGAGTTGGGACCAAGAGACCCAGTACTTC,CASSLSGSWDQETQYF
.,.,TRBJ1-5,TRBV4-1,TGCGCCAGCAGCCAAGAAACAGGGCGGGCCAATCAGCCCCAGCATTTT,CASSQETGRANQPQHF
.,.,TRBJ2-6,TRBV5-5,TGTGCCAGCAGTAAGGACCCCTCTGGGGCCAACGTCCTGACTTTC,CASSKDPSGANVLTF
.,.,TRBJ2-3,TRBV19,TGTGCCAGTAGTATCAGTACATCCCTAGATACGCAGTATTTT,CASSISTSLDTQYF
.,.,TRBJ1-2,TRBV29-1,TGCAGCGTTGACGTTGACAGCGATAACTATGGCTACACCTTC,CSVDVDSDNYGYTF
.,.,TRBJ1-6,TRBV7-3,TGTGCCAGCAGCTTAACGGCAGGCCCCGGGGATAATTCACCCCTCCACTTT,CASSLTAGPGDNSPLHF
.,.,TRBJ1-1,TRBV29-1,TGCAGCGTTGCAGACGGGTACACTGAAGCTTTCTTT,CSVADGYTEAFF
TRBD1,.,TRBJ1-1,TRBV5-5,TGTGCCAGCAGCTTCCCGGGACAGGGAAACACTGAAGCTTTCTTT,CASSFPGQGNTEAFF